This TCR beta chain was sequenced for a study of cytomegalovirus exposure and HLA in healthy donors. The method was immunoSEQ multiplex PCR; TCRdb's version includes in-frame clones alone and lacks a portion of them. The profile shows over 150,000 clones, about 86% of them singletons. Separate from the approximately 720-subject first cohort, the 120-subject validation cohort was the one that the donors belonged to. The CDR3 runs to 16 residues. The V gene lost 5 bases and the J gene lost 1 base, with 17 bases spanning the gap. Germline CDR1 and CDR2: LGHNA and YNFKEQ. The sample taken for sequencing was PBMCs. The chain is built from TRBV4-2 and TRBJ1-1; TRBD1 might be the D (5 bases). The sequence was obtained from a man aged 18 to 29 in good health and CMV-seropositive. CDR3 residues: CASSLYGAGGNTEAFF. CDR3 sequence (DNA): TGTGCCAGCAGCTTGTATGGGGCAGGCGGGAACACTGAAGCTTTCTTT.